This T cell receptor beta chain is from a study of T cell responses to AZD1222 COVID-19 vaccine. About the research overall: Second-dose groups at about 4 or about 12 weeks were pooled. Study results and limitations: Reportedly, nearly half the spike-specific TCRs target unmutated variant regions. Distributed over spike, vaccine-associated CD4 TCRs predominated at 160-218 and 743-854. In a largely white British group with more females than males, clonal diversity was possibly underestimated.

Trimming shortened V by 2 bases and J by 2 bases, and 13 bases separated the two germline ends. The CDR3 spans 16 residues. CDR1 and CDR2 from the germline V gene are MGHRA and YSYEKL. Concerning this clone: Antigen: not known.

Profiled with immunoSEQ multiplex PCR; TCRdb holds only in-frame clones, not every one. The top ten clones hold 4.4% of a sample with roughly 150,000 clones, roughly 90% of them seen once. The chain links TRBV4-1 to TRBJ1-3, with unresolved D. The specimen comprised peripheral blood, sampled on day 0 of AZD1222 vaccination. The receptor comes from an adult in good health. In DNA form, the CDR3 reads TGCGCCAGCAGCCAATCCCAGGACTTTACTGGAAACACCATATATTTT. Translation gives CASSQSQDFTGNTIYF.